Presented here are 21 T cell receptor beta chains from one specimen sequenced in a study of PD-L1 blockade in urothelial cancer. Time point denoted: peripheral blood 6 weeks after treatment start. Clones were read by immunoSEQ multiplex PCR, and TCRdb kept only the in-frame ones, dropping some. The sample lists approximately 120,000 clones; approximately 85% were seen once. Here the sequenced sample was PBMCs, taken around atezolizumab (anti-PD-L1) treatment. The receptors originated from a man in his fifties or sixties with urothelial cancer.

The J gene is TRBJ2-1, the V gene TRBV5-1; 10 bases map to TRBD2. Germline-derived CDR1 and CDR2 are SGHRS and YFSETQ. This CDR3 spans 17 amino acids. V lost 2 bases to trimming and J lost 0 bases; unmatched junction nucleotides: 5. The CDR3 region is CASSLPIAGGSYNEQFF. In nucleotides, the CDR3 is TGCGCCAGCAGCTTACCCATAGCGGGAGGCTCCTACAATGAGCAGTTCTTC.

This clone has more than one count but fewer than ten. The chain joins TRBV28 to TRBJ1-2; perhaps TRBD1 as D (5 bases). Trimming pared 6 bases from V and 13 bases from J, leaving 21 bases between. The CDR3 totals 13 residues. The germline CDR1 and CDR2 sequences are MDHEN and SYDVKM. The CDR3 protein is CASRDLTDLLVTF. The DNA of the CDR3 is TGTGCCAGCAGGGACCTGACAGACTTGCTTGTCACCTTC.

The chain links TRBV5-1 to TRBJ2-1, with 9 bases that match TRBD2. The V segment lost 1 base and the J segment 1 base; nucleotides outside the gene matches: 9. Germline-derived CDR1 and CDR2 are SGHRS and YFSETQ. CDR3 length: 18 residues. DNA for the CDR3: TGCGCCAGCAGCTTGAGACTAGCGGCCGAAAGATCCTACAATGAGCAGTTCTTC. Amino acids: CASSLRLAAERSYNEQFF.

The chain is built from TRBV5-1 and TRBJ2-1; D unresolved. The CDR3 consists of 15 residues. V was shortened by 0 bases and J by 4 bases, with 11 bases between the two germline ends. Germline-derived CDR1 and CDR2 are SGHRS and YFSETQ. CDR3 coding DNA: TGCGCCAGCAGCTTGGGGTCGACAACTTACAATGAGCAGTTCTTC. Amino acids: CASSLGSTTYNEQFF.

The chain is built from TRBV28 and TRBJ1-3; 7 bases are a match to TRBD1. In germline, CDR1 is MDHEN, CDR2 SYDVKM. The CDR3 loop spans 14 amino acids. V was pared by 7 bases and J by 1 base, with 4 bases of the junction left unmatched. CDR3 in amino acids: CASKEGASGNTIYF. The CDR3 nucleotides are TGTGCCAGCAAGGAGGGGGCGTCTGGAAACACCATATATTTT.

CDR3 sequence (DNA): TGTGCCAGCAGCCCTTACGGGGAGCTGTTTTTT. Protein: CASSPYGELFF. The V call is TRBV7-9, the J call TRBJ2-2; no reliable D call. V shed 5 bases and J shed 7 bases, with 5 bases lying between them. The CDR3 contains 11 residues. Per the germline V gene, CDR1 is SEHNR and CDR2 is FQNEAQ (reference sequence).

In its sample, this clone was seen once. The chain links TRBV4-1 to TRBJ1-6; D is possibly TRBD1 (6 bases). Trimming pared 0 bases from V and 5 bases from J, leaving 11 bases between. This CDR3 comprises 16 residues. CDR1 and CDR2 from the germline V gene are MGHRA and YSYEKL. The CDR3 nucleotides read TGCGCCAGCAGCCAAGAGAACAGGGTAAATAATTCACCCCTCCACTTT. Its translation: CASSQENRVNNSPLHF.

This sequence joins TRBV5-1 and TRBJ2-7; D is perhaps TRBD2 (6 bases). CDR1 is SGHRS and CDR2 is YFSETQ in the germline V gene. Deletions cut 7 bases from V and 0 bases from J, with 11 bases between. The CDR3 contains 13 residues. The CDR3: CASSRGISYEQYF. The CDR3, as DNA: TGCGCCAGCTCCCGCGGGATCTCCTACGAGCAGTACTTC.

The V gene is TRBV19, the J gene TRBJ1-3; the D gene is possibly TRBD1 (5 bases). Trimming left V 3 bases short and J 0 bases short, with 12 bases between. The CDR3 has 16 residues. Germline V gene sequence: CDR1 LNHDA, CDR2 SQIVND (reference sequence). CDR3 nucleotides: TGTGCCAGTAGTATGACGGGACTCAACTCTGGAAACACCATATATTTT. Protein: CASSMTGLNSGNTIYF.

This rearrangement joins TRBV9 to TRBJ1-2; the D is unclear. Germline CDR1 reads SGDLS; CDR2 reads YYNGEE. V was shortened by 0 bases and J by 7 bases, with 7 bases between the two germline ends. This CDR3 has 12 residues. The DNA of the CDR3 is TGTGCCAGCAGCGTAGACCACGGTGGCTACACCTTC. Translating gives CASSVDHGGYTF.

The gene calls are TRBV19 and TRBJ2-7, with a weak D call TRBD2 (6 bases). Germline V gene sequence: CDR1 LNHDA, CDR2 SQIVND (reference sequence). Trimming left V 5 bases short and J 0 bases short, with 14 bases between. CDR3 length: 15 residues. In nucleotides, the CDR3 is TGTGCCAGTAGTTCGGTAGCGGCCGTCTCCTACGAGCAGTACTTC. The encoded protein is CASSSVAAVSYEQYF.

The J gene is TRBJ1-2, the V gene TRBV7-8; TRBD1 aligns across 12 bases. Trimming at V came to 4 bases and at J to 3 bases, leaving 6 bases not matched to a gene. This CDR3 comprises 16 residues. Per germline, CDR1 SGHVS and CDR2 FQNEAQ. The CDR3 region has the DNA TGTGCCAGCAGCTCCTCGGGACAGGGGGCTTACTATGGCTACACCTTC. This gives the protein CASSSSGQGAYYGYTF. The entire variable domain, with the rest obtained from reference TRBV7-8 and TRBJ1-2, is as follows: GAGVSQSPRYKVAKRGQDVALRCDPISGHVSLFWYQQALGQGPEFLTYFQNEAQLDKSGLPSDRFFAERPEGSVSTLKIQRTQQEDSAVYLCASSSSGQGAYYGYTFGSGTRLTVV.

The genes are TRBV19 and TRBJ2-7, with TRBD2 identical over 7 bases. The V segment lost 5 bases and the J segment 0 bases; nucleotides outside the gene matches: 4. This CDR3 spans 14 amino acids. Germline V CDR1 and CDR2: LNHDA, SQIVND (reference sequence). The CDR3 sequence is CASSDRDYSYEQYF. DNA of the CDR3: TGTGCCAGTAGTGACCGGGACTACTCCTACGAGCAGTACTTC.

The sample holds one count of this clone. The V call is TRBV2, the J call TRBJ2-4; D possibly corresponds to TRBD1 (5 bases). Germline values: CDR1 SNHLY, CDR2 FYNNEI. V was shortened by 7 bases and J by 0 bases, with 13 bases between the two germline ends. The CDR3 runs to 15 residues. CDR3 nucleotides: TGTGCCAGCAAGGGTACAGGAGTAGCCAAAAACATTCAGTACTTC. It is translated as CASKGTGVAKNIQYF.

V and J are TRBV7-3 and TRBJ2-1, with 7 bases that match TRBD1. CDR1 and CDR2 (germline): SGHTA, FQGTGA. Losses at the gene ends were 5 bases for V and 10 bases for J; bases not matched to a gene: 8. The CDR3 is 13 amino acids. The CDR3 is CASSLRDRSEQFF. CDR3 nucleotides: TGTGCCAGCAGCCTCCGGGACAGAAGCGAGCAGTTCTTC. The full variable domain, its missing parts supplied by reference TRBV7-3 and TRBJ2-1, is GAGVSQTPSNKVTEKGKYVELRCDPISGHTALYWYRQSLGQGPEFLIYFQGTGAADDSGLPNDRFFAVRPEGSVSTLKIQRTERGDSAVYLCASSLRDRSEQFFGPGTRLTVL.

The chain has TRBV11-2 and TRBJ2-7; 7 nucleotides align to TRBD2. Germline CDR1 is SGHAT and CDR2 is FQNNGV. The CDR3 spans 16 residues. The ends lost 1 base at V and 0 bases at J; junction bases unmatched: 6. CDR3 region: CASSLGGGGGSYEQYF. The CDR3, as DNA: TGTGCCAGCAGCTTAGGGGGTGGGGGGGGCTCCTACGAGCAGTACTTC.

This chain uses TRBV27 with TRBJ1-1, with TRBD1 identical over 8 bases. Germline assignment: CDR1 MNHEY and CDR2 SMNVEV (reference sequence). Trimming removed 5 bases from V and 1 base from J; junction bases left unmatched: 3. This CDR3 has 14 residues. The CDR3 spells CASSDGTGNTEAFF. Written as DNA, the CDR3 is TGTGCCAGCAGTGACGGGACAGGGAACACTGAAGCTTTCTTT.

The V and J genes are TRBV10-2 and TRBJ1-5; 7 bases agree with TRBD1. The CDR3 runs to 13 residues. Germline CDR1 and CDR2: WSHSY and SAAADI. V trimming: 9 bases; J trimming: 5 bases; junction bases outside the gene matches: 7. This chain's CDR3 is CASAGTADQPQHF. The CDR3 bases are TGCGCCAGTGCCGGGACAGCCGATCAGCCCCAGCATTTT.

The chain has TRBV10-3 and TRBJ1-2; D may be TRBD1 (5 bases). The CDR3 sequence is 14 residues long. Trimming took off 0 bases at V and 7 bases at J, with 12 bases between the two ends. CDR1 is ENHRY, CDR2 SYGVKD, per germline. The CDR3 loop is CAISESAGSGGYTF. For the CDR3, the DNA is TGTGCCATCAGTGAGTCGGCAGGGTCGGGTGGCTACACCTTC.

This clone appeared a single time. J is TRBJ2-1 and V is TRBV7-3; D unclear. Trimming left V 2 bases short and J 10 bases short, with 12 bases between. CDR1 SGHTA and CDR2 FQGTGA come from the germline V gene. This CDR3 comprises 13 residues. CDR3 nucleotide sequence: TGTGCCAGCAGCTTAGACGAGACTCTGGAGCAGTTCTTC. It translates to CASSLDETLEQFF.

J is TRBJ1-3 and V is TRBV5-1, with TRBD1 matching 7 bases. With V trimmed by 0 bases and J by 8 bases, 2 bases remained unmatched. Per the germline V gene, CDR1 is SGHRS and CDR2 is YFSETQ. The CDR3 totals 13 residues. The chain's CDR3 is CASSLGTGYTIYF. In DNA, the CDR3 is TGCGCCAGCAGCTTGGGGACAGGCTACACCATATATTTT.